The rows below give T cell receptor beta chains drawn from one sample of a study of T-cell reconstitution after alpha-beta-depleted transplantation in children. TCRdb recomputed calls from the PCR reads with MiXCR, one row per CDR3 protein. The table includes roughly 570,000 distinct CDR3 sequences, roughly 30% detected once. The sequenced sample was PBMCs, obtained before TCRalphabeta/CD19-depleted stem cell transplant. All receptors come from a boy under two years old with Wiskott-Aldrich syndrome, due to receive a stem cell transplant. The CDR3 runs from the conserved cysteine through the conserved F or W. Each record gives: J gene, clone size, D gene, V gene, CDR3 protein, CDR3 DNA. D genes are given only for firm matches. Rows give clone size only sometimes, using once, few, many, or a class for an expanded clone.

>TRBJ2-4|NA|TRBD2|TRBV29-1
CSALAGENIQYF
TGCAGCGCCTTAGCGGGAGAAAACATTCAGTACTTC
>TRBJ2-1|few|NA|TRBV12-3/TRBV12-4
CASRPPGRRLFF
TGTGCCAGCAGGCCTCCGGGACGCAGGCTGTTCTTC
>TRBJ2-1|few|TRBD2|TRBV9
CASSGTSGVESHEQFF
TGTGCCAGCAGCGGGACTAGCGGGGTCGAATCGCATGAGCAGTTCTTC
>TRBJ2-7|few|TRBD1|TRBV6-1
CASSEVGTGVGEQYF
TGTGCCAGCAGTGAAGTCGGGACAGGGGTGGGTGAGCAGTACTTC
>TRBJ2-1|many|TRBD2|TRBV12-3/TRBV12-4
CASSLAGTIYNEQFF
TGTGCCAGCAGTCTAGCGGGGACCATCTACAATGAGCAGTTCTTC
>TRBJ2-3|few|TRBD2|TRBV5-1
CASSLGVAGGSNTQYF
TGCGCCAGCAGCTTGGGGGTAGCGGGAGGATCGAATACGCAGTATTTT
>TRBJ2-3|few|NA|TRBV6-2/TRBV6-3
CATLTRGADTQYF
TGTGCCACCCTAACTAGAGGCGCAGATACGCAGTATTTT
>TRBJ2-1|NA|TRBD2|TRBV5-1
CASSLGVEAGADWTYNEQFF
TGCGCCAGCAGCTTGGGGGTAGAAGCGGGGGCCGACTGGACCTACAATGAGCAGTTCTTC
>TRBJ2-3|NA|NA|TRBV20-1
CSAREAVNTDTQYF
TGCAGTGCTAGAGAGGCGGTCAACACAGATACGCAGTATTTT
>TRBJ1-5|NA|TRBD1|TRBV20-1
CSAGTEGSNQPQHF
TGCAGTGCGGGGACAGAGGGAAGCAATCAGCCCCAGCATTTT
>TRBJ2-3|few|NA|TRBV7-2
CASSLVAFTDTQYF
TGTGCCAGCAGCTTGGTAGCGTTCACAGATACGCAGTATTTT
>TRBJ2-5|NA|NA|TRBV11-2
CASSMQRGPGTQYF
TGTGCCAGCAGCATGCAACGAGGTCCGGGGACCCAGTACTTC
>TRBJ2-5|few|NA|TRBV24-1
CATSDGFQETQYF
TGTGCCACCAGTGACGGCTTTCAAGAGACCCAGTACTTC
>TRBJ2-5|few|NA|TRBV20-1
CSASGSRQETQYF
TGCAGTGCTAGCGGGAGCAGGCAAGAGACCCAGTACTTC
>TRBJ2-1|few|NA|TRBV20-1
CSALDHSYNEQFF
TGCAGTGCTTTGGACCACTCCTACAATGAGCAGTTCTTC
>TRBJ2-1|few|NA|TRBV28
CASSVRTARRGWNEQFF
TGTGCCAGCAGTGTACGGACAGCGAGGCGGGGATGGAATGAGCAGTTCTTC
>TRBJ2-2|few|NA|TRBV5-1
CASSQGSRSGELFF
TGCGCCAGCAGTCAGGGCAGTCGCTCCGGGGAGCTGTTTTTT
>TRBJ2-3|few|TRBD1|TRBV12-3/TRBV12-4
CASSETGGLTDTQYF
TGTGCCAGCAGCGAGACAGGGGGCCTGACAGATACGCAGTATTTT
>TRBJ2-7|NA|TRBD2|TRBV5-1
CASSRRTSGQNYEQYF
TGCGCCAGCAGCCGTAGGACTAGCGGCCAGAACTACGAGCAGTACTTC
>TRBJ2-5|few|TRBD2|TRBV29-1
CSVDGPAGGGETQYF
TGCAGCGTTGACGGTCCTGCGGGAGGGGGGGAGACCCAGTACTTC
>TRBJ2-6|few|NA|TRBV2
CASSGRLAGANVLTF
TGTGCCAGCAGTGGGCGGCTAGCCGGGGCCAACGTCCTGACTTTC
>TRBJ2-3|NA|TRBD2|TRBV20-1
CSALGVAGSLTDTQYF
TGCAGTGCTTTAGGGGTAGCGGGATCGCTGACAGATACGCAGTATTTT
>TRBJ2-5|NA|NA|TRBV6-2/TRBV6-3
CASSTRGGLQETQYF
TGTGCCAGCAGTACCAGGGGAGGCCTCCAAGAGACCCAGTACTTC
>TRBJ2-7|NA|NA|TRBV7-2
CASSLYTPCCEQYF
TGTGCCAGCAGCTTATATACCCCTTGCTGCGAGCAGTACTTC
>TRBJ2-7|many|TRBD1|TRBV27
CASSRTGLSYEQYF
TGTGCCAGTTCCCGGACAGGGTTATCCTACGAGCAGTACTTC
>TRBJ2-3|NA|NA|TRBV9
CASSVGRPTDTQYF
TGTGCCAGCAGCGTAGGGAGACCCACAGATACGCAGTATTTT
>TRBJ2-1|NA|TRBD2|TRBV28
CASSSGTSRNEQFF
TGTGCCAGCAGTTCCGGGACTAGCCGCAATGAGCAGTTCTTC
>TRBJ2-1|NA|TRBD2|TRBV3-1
CASSQDRGGRARNEQFF
TGTGCCAGCAGCCAAGATCGAGGCGGGAGGGCCAGAAATGAGCAGTTCTTC
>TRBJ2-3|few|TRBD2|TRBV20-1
CSASTSGRGWGTDTQYF
TGCAGTGCCTCGACTAGCGGGAGGGGCTGGGGCACAGATACGCAGTATTTT
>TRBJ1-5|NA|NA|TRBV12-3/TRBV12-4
CASSNREDQPQHF
TGTGCCAGCAGTAACAGGGAAGATCAGCCCCAGCATTTT
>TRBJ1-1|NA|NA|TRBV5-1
CASSLLPNTEAFF
TGCGCCAGCAGCTTGTTGCCGAACACTGAAGCTTTCTTT
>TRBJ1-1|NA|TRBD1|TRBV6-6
CATLDRGNTEAFF
TGTGCCACCCTGGACAGGGGGAACACTGAAGCTTTCTTT
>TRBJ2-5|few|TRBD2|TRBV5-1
CASSYPGLAGQETQYF
TGCGCCAGCAGCTACCCCGGACTAGCGGGCCAAGAGACCCAGTACTTC
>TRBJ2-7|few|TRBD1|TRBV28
CASSFFTRGRSYEQYF
TGTGCCAGCAGTTTTTTCACCAGGGGGCGTTCCTACGAGCAGTACTTC
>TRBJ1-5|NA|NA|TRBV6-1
CASSVTRGIGQPQHF
TGTGCCAGCAGTGTGACCAGAGGGATTGGACAGCCCCAGCATTTT
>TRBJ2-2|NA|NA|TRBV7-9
CASGLGGELFF
TGTGCCAGCGGTCTGGGTGGGGAGCTGTTTTTT
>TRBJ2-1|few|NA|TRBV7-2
CASSLVSSARAGRFF
TGTGCCAGCAGCTTAGTTTCCTCCGCCAGAGCGGGTAGGTTCTTC
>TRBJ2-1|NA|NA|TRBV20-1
CSARDHGVEDEQFF
TGCAGTGCTAGAGATCATGGGGTTGAGGATGAGCAGTTCTTC
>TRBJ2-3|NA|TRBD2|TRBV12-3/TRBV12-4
CASSNLAGTDTQYF
TGTGCCAGCAGCAACCTAGCGGGCACAGATACGCAGTATTTT
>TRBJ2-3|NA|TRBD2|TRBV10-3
CAIRTSGTDTQYF
TGTGCCATACGGACTAGCGGCACAGATACGCAGTATTTT
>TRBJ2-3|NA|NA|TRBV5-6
CASSEAGLSTDTQYF
TGTGCCAGCAGCGAGGCGGGACTGAGCACAGATACGCAGTATTTT
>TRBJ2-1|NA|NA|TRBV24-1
CATSDRAFSSNEQFF
TGTGCCACCAGTGATAGGGCCTTCTCCTCCAATGAGCAGTTCTTC
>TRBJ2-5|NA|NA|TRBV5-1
CASSRTVQQTQYF
TGCGCCAGCAGCCGGACAGTCCAACAGACCCAGTACTTC
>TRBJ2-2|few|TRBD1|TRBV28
CASARDRGTGGELFF
TGTGCCAGCGCAAGGGACAGGGGAACGGGCGGGGAGCTGTTTTTT
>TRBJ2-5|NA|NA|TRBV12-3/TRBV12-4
CASSSSSQETQYF
TGTGCCAGCAGTTCCTCAAGCCAAGAGACCCAGTACTTC
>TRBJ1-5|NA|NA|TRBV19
CASIPGVGRNQPQHF
TGTGCCAGTATTCCCGGGGTTGGTCGAAATCAGCCCCAGCATTTT
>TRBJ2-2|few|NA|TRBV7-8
CASSSSLGELFF
TGTGCCAGCAGCTCATCTCTCGGGGAGCTGTTTTTT
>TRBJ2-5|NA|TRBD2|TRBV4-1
CASSQVHGLEVPETQYF
TGCGCCAGCAGCCAAGTCCATGGACTAGAAGTTCCGGAGACCCAGTACTTC
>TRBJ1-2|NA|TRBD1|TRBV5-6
CASSLLGQGIMVEYGYTF
TGTGCCAGCAGCCTACTTGGACAGGGGATAATGGTTGAATATGGCTACACCTTC
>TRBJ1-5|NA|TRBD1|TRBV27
CASRLRGGNPGQGYNQPQHF
TGTGCCAGCAGGCTTCGGGGGGGAAATCCGGGACAGGGATACAATCAGCCCCAGCATTTT
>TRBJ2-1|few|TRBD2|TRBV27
CASRDSGPYNEQFF
TGTGCCAGCAGGGATAGCGGGCCTTACAATGAGCAGTTCTTC
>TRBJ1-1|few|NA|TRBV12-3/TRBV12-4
CASTEWDGGEAFF
TGTGCCAGCACCGAATGGGACGGGGGGGAAGCTTTCTTT
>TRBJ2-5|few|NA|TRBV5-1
CASSSPGRRRETQYF
TGCGCCAGCAGCTCTCCGGGACGAAGGAGGGAGACCCAGTACTTC
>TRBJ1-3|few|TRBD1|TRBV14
CASSHRQGLGNTIYF
TGTGCCAGCAGCCACAGACAGGGGTTAGGAAACACCATATATTTT
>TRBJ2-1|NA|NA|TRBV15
CATSRDRSPSARGQFF
TGTGCCACCAGCAGAGATCGTTCTCCTAGCGCCCGAGGGCAGTTCTTC
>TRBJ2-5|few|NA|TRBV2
CASTHEQETQYF
TGTGCCAGCACGCACGAGCAAGAGACCCAGTACTTC
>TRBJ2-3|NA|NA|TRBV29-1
CSGMRRGYTDTQYF
TGCAGCGGCATGAGGAGGGGGTACACAGATACGCAGTATTTT
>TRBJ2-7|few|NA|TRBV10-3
CAIRDTSFPYEQYF
TGTGCCATCAGGGACACCAGTTTCCCCTACGAGCAGTACTTC